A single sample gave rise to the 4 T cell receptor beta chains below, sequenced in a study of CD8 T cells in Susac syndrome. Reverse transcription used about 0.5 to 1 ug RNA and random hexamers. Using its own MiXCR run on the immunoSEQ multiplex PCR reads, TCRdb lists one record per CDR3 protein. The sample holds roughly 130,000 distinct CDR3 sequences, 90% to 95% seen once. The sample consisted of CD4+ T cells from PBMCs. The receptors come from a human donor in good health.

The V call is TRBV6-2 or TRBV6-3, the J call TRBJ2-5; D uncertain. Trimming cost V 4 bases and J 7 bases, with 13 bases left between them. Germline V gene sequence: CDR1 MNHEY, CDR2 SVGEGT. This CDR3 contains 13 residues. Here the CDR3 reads CASSFLAAGTQYF. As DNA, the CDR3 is TGTGCCAGCAGTTTCCTGGCGGCTGGGACCCAGTACTTC.

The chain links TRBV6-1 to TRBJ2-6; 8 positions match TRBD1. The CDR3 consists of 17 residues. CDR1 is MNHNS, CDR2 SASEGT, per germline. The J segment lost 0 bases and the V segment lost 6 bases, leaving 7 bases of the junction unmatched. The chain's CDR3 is CASRPLTGGSGANVLTF. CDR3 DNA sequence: TGTGCCAGCAGACCGCTCACAGGGGGCTCTGGGGCCAACGTCCTGACTTTC.

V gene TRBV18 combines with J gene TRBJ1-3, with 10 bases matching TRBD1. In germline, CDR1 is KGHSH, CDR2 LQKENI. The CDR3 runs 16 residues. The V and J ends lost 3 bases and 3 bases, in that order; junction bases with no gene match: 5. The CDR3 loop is CASSPGQGTFGNTIYF. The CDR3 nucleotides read TGTGCCAGCTCACCGGGACAGGGGACGTTTGGAAACACCATATATTTT.

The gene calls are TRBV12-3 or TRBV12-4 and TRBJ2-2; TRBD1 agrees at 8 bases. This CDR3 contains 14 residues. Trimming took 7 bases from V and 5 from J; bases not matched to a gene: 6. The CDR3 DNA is TGTGCCAGCAAGAAGAGGACAGGGACCGGGGAGCTGTTTTTT. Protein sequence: CASKKRTGTGELFF.